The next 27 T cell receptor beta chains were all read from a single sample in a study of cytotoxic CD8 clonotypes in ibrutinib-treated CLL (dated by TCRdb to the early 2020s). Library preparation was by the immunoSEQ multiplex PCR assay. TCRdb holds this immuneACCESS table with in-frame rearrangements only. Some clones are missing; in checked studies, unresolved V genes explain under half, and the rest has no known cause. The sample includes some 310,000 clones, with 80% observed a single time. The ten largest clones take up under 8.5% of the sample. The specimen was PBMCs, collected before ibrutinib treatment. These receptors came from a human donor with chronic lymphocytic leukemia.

CDR3 loop: CASSFLLAPNYEQYF. The CDR3 DNA reads TGTGCCAGCAGCTTCTTACTAGCGCCCAACTACGAGCAGTACTTC. The V gene is TRBV5-6, the J gene TRBJ2-7; 7 bases line up with TRBD2. This CDR3 is 15 amino acids long. V lost 2 bases to trimming and J lost 3 bases; unmatched junction nucleotides: 8. Germline V gene lookup returns CDR1 SGHDT and CDR2 YYEEEE.

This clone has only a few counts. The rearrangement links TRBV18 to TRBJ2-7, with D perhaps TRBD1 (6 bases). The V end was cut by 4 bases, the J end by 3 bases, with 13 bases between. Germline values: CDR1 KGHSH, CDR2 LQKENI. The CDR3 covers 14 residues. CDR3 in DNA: TGTGCCAGCTCACGACAGGTTTCGGTCTACGAGCAGTACTTC. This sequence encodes CASSRQVSVYEQYF.

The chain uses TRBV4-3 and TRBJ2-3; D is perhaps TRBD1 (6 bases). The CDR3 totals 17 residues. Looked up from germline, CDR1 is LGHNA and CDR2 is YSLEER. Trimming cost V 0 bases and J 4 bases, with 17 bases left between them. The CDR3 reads CASSQDNRVGRPDTQYF. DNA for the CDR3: TGCGCCAGCAGCCAAGATAACAGGGTAGGGCGGCCAGATACGCAGTATTTT.

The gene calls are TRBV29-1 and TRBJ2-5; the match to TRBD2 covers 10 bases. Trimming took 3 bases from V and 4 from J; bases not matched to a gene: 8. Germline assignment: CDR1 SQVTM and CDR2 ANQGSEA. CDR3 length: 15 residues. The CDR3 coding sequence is TGCAGCGTTGAGAAGGGGTCTAGCGGGAGAGAGACCCAGTACTTC. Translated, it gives CSVEKGSSGRETQYF.

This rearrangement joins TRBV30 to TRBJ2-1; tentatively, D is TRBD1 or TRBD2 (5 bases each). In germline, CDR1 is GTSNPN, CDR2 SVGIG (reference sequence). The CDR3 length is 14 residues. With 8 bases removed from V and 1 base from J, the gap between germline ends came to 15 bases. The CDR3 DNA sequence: TGTGCCCGGGGCGGAGTGGTATCCTACAATGAGCAGTTCTTC. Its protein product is CARGGVVSYNEQFF.

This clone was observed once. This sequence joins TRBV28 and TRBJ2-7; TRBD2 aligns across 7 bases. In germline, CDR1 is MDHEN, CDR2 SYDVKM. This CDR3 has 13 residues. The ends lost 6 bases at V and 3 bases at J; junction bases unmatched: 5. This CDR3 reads CASSHGLVYEQYF. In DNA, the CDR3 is TGTGCCAGCAGCCATGGACTAGTCTACGAGCAGTACTTC.

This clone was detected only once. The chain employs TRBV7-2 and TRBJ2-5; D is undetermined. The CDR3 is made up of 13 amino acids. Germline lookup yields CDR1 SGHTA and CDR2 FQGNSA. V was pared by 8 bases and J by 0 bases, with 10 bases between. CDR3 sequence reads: CASLRQYQETQYF. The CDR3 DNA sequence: TGTGCCAGCCTGCGCCAGTACCAAGAGACCCAGTACTTC.

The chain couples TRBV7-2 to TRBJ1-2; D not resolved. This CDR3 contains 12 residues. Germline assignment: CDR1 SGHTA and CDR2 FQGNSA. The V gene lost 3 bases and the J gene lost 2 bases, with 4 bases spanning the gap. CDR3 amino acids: CASSFDNYGYTF. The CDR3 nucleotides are TGTGCCAGCAGCTTCGACAACTATGGCTACACCTTC.

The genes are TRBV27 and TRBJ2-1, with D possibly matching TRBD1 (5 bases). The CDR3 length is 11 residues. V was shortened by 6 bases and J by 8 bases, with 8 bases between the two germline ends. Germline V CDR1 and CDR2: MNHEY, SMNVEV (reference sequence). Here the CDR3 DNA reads TGTGCCAGCAGCCCAGGGTATGAGCAGTTCTTC. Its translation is CASSPGYEQFF.

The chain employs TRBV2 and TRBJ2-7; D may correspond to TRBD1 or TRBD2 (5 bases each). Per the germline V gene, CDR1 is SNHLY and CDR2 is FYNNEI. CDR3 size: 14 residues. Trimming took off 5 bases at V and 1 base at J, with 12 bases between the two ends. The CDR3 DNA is TGTGCCAGCAGTCCTCCGGGGCTATCCTACGAGCAGTACTTC. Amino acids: CASSPPGLSYEQYF. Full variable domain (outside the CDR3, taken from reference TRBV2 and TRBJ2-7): EPEVTQTPSHQVTQMGQEVILRCVPISNHLYFYWYRQILGQKVEFLVSFYNNEISEKSEIFDDQFSVERPDGSNFTLKIRSTKLEDSAMYFCASSPPGLSYEQYFGPGTRLTVT.

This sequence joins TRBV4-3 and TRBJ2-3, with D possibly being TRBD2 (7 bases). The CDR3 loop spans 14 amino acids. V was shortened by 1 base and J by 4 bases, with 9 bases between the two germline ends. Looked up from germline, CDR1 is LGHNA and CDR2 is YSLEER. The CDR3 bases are TGCGCCAGCAGCCAAGGGGAGGGGGCAGATACGCAGTATTTT. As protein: CASSQGEGADTQYF.

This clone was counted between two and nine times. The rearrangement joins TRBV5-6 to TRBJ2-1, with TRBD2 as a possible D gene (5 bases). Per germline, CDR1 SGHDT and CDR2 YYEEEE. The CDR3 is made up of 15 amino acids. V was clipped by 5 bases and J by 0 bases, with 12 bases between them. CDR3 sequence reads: CASSPTSSSYNEQFF. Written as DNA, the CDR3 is TGTGCCAGCAGTCCCACTAGTAGCTCCTACAATGAGCAGTTCTTC.

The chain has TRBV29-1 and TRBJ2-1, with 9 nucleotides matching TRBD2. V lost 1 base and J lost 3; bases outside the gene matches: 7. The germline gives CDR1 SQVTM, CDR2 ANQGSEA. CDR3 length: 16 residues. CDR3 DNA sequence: TGCAGCGTTGAAGTGGGTAGCGGGAGTTACTACAATGAGCAGTTCTTC. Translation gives CSVEVGSGSYYNEQFF.

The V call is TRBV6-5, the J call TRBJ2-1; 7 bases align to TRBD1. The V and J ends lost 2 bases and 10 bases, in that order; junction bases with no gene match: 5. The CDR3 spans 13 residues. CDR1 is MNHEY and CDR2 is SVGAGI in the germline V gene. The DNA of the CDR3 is TGTGCCAGCAGTTACGAGACAGGGAACGAGCAGTTCTTC. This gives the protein CASSYETGNEQFF.

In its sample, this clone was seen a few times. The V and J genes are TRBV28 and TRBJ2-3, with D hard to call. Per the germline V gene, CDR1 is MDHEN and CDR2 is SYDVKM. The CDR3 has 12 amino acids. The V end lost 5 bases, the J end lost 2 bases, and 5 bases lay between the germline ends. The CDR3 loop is CASSIVTDTQYF. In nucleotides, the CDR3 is TGTGCCAGCAGTATCGTCACAGATACGCAGTATTTT.

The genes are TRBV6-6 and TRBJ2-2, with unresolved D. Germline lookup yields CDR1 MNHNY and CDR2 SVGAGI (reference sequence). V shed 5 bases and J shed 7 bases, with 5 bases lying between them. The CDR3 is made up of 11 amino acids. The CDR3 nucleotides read TGTGCCAGCAGTAAAAACGGGGAGCTGTTTTTT. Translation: CASSKNGELFF.

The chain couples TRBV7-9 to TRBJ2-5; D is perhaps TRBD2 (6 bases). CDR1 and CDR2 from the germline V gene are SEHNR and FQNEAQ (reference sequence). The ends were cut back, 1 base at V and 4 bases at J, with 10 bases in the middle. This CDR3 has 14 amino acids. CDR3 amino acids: CASSLVAAGETQYF. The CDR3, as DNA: TGTGCCAGCAGCTTAGTTGCAGCGGGAGAGACCCAGTACTTC.

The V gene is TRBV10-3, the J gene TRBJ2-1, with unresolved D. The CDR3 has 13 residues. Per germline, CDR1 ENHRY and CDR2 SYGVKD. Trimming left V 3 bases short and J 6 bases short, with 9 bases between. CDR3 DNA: TGTGCCATCAGTGAACTCCCCGGCAATGAGCAGTTCTTC. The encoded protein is CAISELPGNEQFF.

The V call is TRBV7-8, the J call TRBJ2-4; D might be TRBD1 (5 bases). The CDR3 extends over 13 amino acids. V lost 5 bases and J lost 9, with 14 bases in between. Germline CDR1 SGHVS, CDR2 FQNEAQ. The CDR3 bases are TGTGCCAGCAGCCCGCAGGGTCCGGGCATTCAGTACTTC. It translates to CASSPQGPGIQYF.

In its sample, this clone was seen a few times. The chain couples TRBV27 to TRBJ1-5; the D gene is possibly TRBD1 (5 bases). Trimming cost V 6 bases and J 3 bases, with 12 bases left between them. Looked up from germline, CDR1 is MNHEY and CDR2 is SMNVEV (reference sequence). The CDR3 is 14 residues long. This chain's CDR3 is CASSDEGYNQPQHF. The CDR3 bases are TGTGCCAGCAGCGATGAGGGGTACAATCAGCCCCAGCATTTT.

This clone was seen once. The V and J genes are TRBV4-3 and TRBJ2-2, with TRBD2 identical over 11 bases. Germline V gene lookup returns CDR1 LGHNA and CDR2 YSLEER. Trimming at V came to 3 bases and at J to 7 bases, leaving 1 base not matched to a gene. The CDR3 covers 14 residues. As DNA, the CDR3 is TGCGCCAGCAGCCAGACTAGCGGGATCGGGGAGCTGTTTTTT. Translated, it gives CASSQTSGIGELFF.

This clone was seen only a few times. The chain's CDR3 is CASSARYWYEQFF. CDR3 DNA sequence: TGTGCCAGCAGTGCACGCTACTGGTATGAGCAGTTCTTC. The chain links TRBV6-1 to TRBJ2-1; no clear D gene. CDR3 size: 13 residues. Germline V gene data show CDR1 as MNHNS and CDR2 as SASEGT. Trimming removed 4 bases from V and 8 bases from J, with 12 bases in between.

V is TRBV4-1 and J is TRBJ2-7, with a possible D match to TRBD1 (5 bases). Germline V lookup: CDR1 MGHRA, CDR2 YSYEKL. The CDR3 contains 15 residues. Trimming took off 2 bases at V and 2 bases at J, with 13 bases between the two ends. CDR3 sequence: CASSQRPGSTYEQYF. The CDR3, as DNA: TGCGCCAGCAGCCAACGTCCAGGGTCCACCTACGAGCAGTACTTC.

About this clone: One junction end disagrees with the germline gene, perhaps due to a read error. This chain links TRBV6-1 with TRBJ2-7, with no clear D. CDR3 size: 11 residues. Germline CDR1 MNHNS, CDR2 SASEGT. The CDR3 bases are TGTGCCTGCAGTTTGGGGTACGAGCAGTACTTC. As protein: CACSLGYEQYF.

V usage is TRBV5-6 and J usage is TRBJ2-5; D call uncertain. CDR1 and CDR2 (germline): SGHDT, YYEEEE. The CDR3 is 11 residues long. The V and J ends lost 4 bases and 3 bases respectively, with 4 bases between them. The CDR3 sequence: CASSREETQYF. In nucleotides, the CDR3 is TGTGCCAGCAGCCGCGAAGAGACCCAGTACTTC. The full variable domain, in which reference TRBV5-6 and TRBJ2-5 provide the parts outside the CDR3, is DAGVTQSPTHLIKTRGQQVTLRCSPKSGHDTVSWYQQALGQGPQFIFQYYEEEERQRGNFPDRFSGHQFPNYSSELNVNALLLGDSALYLCASSREETQYFGPGTRLLVL.

CDR3 sequence (DNA): TGTGCCAGCAGTGCAATGGGAGCCAAAAACATTCAGTACTTC. Protein product: CASSAMGAKNIQYF. The V call is TRBV27, the J call TRBJ2-4; D is uncertain. V dropped 5 bases and J dropped 0 bases, with 8 bases sitting between them. The CDR3 contains 14 residues. CDR1 and CDR2 from the germline V gene are MNHEY and SMNVEV (reference sequence).

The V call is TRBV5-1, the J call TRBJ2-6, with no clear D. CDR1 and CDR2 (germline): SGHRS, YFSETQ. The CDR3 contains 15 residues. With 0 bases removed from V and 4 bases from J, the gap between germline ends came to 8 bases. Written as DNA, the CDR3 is TGCGCCAGCAGCTTGGTAGGGTACGGGGCCAACGTCCTGACTTTC. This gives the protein CASSLVGYGANVLTF. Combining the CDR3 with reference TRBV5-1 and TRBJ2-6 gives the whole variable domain KAGVTQTPRYLIKTRGQQVTLSCSPISGHRSVSWYQQTPGQGLQFLFEYFSETQRNKGNFPGRFSGRQFSNSRSEMNVSTLELGDSALYLCASSLVGYGANVLTFGAGSRLTVL.